This T cell receptor (beta chain) was sequenced during a study of blood T cell repertoires in COVID-19. Overall study: Sources were T cells, B-cell-depleted T cells, or PBMCs; the material itself was cDNA or gDNA.

Authors' processing steps: Using reference gene primer amplification, nucleated cell counts were estimated. Sequenced by immunoSEQ multiplex PCR; TCRdb stores in-frame clones only, minus some. Clone size and the V and J calls come from that table; the DNA yielded D and trimming. The sample has fewer than 300,000 clones; over 75% are singletons. In this sample, this clone turned up a few times. The V segment lost 1 base and the J segment 6 bases; nucleotides outside the gene matches: 4. The CDR3 runs 15 residues. Germline V gives CDR1 SGHNT, CDR2 YYREEE (reference sequence). Donors in Cohort 3 counted as recovered after two negative PCRs, clearance, or symptom resolution.

The sequenced sample consisted of PBMCs or T cells enriched from blood (not recorded which). The chain couples TRBV5-4 to TRBJ1-6; 7 positions match TRBD1. The sequence came from a man aged 18 to 30 who had recovered from COVID-19. CDR3 loop: CASSLQGGVNSPLHF. Here the CDR3 DNA reads TGTGCCAGCAGCTTGCAGGGGGGTGTTAATTCACCCCTCCACTTT.